A single sample is the source of the 3 T cell receptor beta chains below, sequenced in a study of CD8 T cells in Susac syndrome. After extraction with the RNeasy kit, roughly 0.45 to 1 ug of the RNA was reverse transcribed using random hexamers. TCRdb passed the immunoSEQ multiplex PCR reads through MiXCR, listing each CDR3 protein once. The sample consists of approximately 210,000 distinct CDR3 sequences, around 93% of them appearing once. Sample: CD4+ T cells from PBMCs. The receptors derive from a human donor with Susac syndrome.

The genes are TRBV4-3 and TRBJ1-4; unclear D gene. V lost 1 base and J lost 6, with 6 bases in between. The CDR3 sequence is 13 residues long. The germline V gene encodes CDR1 LGHNA and CDR2 YSLEER. The CDR3 DNA follows: TGCGCCAGCAGCCAAGTGGTGGATGAAAAACTGTTTTTT. Translated: CASSQVVDEKLFF.

The CDR3 loop reads CSARDGTGQETQYF. The CDR3 DNA reads as TGCAGTGCTAGAGATGGGACAGGCCAAGAGACCCAGTACTTC. The V and J genes are TRBV20-1 and TRBJ2-5, with 8 nucleotides matching TRBD1. The CDR3 sequence is 14 residues long. Germline trimming cut 0 bases from V and 1 base from J; bases unmatched to any gene: 1. Germline-derived CDR1 and CDR2 are DFQATT and SNEGSKA (reference sequence).

The genes are TRBV14 and TRBJ2-3; D not resolved. Germline-derived CDR1 and CDR2 are SGHDN and FVKESK. The CDR3 loop spans 15 amino acids. V lost 5 bases to trimming and J lost 4 bases, with 16 bases between them. CDR3 sequence: CASSFLVGNPDTQYF. DNA of the CDR3: TGTGCCAGCAGCTTCCTCGTGGGTAACCCAGATACGCAGTATTTT.